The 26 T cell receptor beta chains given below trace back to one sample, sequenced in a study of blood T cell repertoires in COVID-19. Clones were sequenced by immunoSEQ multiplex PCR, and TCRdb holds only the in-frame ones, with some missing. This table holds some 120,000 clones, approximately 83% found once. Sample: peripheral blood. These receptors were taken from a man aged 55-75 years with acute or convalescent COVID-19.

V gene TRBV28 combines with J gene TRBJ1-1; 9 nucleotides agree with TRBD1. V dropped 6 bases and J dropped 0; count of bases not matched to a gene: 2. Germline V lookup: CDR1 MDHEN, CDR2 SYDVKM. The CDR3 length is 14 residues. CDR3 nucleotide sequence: TGTGCCAGCAGCCGGGACAGGGTGAACACTGAAGCTTTCTTT. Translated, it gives CASSRDRVNTEAFF.

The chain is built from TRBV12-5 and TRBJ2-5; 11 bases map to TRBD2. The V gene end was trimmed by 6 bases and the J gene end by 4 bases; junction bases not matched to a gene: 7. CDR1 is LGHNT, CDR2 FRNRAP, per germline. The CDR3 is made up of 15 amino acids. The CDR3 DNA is TGTGCTAGTGGAGTAGCGGGAGGGCGACGAGAGACCCAGTACTTC. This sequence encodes CASGVAGGRRETQYF.

As DNA, the CDR3 is TGTGCCTGGGCCGCGAGACAAAGAGCTTTCTTT. The encoded protein is CAWAARQRAFF. The J gene is TRBJ1-1, the V gene TRBV30; D is undetermined. The CDR3 length is 11 residues. Germline CDR1 is GTSNPN and CDR2 is SVGIG (reference sequence). V lost 5 bases and J lost 10, with 14 bases in between.

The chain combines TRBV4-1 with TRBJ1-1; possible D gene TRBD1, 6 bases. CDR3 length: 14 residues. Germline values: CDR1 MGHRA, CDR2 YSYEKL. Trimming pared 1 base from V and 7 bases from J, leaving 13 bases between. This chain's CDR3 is CASSQGESQGEAFF. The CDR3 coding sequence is TGCGCCAGCAGCCAAGGGGAATCACAGGGTGAAGCTTTCTTT.

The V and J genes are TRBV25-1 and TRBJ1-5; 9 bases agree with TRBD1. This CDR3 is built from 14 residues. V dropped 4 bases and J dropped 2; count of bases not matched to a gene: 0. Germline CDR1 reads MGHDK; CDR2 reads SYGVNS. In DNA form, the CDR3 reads TGTGCCAGCAGTGGGACAGGGGGCAATCAGCCCCAGCATTTT. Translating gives CASSGTGGNQPQHF.

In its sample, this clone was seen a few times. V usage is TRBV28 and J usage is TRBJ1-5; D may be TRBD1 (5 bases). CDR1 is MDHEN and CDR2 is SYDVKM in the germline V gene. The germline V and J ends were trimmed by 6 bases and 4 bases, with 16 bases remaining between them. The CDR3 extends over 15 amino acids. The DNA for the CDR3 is TGTGCCAGCAGGCATGGCGGGACGGAAAATCAGCCCCAGCATTTT. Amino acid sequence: CASRHGGTENQPQHF. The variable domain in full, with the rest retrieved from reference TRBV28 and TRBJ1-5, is DVKVTQSSRYLVKRTGEKVFLECVQDMDHENMFWYRQDPGLGLRLIYFSYDVKMKEKGDIPEGYSVSREKKERFSLILESASTNQTSMYLCASRHGGTENQPQHFGDGTRLSIL.

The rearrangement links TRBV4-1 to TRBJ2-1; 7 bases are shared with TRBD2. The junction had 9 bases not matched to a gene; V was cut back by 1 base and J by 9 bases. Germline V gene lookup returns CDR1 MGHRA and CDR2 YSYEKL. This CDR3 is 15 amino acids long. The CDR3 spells CASSQVSREKIEQFF. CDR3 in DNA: TGCGCCAGCAGCCAAGTTTCGCGGGAGAAAATTGAGCAGTTCTTC.

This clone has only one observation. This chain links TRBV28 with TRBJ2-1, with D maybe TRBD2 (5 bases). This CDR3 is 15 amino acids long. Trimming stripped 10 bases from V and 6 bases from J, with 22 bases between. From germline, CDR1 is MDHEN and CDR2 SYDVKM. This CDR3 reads CAITSSGFYVNEQFF. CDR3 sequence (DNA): TGTGCCATCACCTCTTCGGGGTTTTATGTCAATGAGCAGTTCTTC.

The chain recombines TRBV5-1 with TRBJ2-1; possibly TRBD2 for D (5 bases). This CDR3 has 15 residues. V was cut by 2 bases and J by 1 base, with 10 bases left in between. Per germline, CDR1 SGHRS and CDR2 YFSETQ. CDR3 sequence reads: CASSFTDSSYNEQFF. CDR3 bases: TGCGCCAGCAGCTTCACGGACTCGTCCTACAATGAGCAGTTCTTC.

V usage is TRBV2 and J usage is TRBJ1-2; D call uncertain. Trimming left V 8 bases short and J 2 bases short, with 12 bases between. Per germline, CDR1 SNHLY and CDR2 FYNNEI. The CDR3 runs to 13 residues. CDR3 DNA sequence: TGTGCCAGCCGTGTAGACACCAACTATGGCTACACCTTC. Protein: CASRVDTNYGYTF.

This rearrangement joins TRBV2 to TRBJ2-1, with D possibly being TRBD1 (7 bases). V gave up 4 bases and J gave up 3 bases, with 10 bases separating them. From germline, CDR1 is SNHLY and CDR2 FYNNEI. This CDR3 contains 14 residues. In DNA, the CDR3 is TGTGCCAGCAGTGCAGGGGGAGGCTACAATGAGCAGTTCTTC. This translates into CASSAGGGYNEQFF.

The CDR3 is CASSAVGGTGREYEQFF. CDR3 DNA: TGTGCCAGCAGCGCAGTCGGAGGGACAGGGAGGGAATATGAGCAGTTCTTC. This rearrangement joins TRBV7-9 to TRBJ2-1; 9 nucleotides match TRBD1. Per germline, CDR1 SEHNR and CDR2 FQNEAQ (reference sequence). The trim removed 5 bases at V and 8 bases at J, leaving 16 bases unmatched. The CDR3 has 17 amino acids.

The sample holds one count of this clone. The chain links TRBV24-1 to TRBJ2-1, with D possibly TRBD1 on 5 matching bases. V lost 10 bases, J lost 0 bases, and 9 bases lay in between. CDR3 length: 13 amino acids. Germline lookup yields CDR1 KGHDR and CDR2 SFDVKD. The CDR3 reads CATRGSSYNEQFF. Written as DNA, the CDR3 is TGTGCCACTAGGGGCAGCTCCTACAATGAGCAGTTCTTC.

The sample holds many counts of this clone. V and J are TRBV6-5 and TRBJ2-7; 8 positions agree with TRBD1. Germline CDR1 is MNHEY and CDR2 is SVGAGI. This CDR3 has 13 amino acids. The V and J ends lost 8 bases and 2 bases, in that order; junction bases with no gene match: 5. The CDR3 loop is CASSWTGTYEQYF. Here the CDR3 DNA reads TGTGCCAGCTCCTGGACAGGGACCTACGAGCAGTACTTC.

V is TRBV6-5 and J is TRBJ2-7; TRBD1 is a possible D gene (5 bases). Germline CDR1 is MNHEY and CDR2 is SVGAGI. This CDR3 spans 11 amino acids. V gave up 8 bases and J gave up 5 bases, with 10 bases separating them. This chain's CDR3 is CASGAANEQYF. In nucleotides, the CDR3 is TGTGCCAGCGGGGCAGCCAACGAGCAGTACTTC.

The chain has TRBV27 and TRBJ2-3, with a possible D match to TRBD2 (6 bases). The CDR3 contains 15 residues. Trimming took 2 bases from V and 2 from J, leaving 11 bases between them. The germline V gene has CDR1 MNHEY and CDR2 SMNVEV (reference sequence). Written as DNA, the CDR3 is TGTGCCAGCAGTTTAGGGGGGATTGACACAGATACGCAGTATTTT. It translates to CASSLGGIDTDTQYF.

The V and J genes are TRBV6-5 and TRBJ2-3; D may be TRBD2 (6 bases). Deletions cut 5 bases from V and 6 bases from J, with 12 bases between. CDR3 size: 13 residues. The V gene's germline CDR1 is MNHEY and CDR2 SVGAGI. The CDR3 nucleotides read TGTGCCAGCAGTCGCGGGGTGGGGGATACGCAGTATTTT. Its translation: CASSRGVGDTQYF.

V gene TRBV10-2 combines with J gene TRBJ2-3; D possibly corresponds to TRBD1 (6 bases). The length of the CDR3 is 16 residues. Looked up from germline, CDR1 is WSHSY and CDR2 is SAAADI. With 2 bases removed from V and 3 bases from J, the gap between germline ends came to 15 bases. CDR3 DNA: TGCGCCAGCAGTGAGACAGGGATGGTGTGGACAGATACGCAGTATTTT. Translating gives CASSETGMVWTDTQYF.

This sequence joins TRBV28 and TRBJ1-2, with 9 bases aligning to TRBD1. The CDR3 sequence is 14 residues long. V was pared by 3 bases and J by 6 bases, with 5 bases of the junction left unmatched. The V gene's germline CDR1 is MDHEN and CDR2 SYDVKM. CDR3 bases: TGTGCCAGCAGTTTGAGACAGGGGGGGGATGGCTACACCTTC. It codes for CASSLRQGGDGYTF.

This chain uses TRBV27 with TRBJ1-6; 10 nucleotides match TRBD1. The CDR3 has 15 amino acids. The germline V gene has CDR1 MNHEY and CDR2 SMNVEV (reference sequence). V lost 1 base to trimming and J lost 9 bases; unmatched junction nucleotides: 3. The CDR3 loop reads CASSLLGQGGSPLHF. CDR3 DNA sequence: TGTGCCAGCAGTTTATTAGGACAGGGGGGTTCACCCCTCCACTTT.

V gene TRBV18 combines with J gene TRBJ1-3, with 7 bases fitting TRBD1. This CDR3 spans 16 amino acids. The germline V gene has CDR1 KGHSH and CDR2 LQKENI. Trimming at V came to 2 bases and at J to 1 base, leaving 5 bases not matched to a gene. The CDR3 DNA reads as TGTGCCAGCTCACCAAGACAGGGTGGTTCTGGAAACACCATATATTTT. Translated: CASSPRQGGSGNTIYF.

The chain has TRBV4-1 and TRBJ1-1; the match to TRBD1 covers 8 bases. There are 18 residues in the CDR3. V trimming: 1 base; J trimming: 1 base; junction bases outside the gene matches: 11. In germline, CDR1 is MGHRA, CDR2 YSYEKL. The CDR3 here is CASSQGPQTGTGNTEAFF. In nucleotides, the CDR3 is TGCGCCAGCAGCCAAGGCCCCCAAACCGGGACAGGGAACACTGAAGCTTTCTTT.

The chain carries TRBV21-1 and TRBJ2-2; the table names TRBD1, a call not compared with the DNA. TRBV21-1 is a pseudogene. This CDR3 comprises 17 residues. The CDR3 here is CASSKAPDRTNTGELFF. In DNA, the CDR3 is TGTGCCAGCAGCAAAGCCCCGGACAGAACGAACACCGGGGAGCTGTTTTTT.

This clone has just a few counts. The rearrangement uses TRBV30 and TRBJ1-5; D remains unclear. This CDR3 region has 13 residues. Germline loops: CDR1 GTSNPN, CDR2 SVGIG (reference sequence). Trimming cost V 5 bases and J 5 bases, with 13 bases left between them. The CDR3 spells CAWGIYGDQPQHF. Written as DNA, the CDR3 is TGTGCCTGGGGGATCTATGGTGATCAGCCCCAGCATTTT. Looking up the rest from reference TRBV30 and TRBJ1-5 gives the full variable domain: SQTIHQWPATLVQPVGSPLSLECTVEGTSNPNLYWYRQAAGRGLQLLFYSVGIGQISSEVPQNLSASRPQDRQFILSSKKLLLSDSGFYLCAWGIYGDQPQHFGDGTRLSIL.

CDR3 coding DNA: TGTGCCAGCAGCTTTAAAGGGGGACAGAAGAGGGCTTTCTTT. Translated: CASSFKGGQKRAFF. This chain links TRBV3-1 (or the pseudogene TRBV3-2) with TRBJ1-1, with 7 bases lining up with TRBD1. The CDR3 has 14 residues. V gave up 5 bases and J gave up 11 bases; unmatched junction bases: 14. Germline V gene data show CDR1 as LGHDT and CDR2 as YNNKEL (reference sequence).

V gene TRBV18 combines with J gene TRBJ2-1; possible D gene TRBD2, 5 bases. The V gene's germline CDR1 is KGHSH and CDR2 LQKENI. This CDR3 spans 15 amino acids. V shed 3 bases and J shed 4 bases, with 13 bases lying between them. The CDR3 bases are TGTGCCAGCTCACCGATTTCGGGGTCATACAATGAGCAGTTCTTC. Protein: CASSPISGSYNEQFF.